The sequence of this T cell receptor (beta chain) was determined in a study of cytomegalovirus exposure and HLA in healthy donors. Points from the study as a whole: Because they were indistinguishable, some V segments, including TRBV6-2 and TRBV6-3, were excluded. Apart from CMV serostatus, no immune exposure information was available. Approximately 18,000 TCR beta sequences were associated with HLA alleles at 0.05 false discovery rate in a later analysis.

A remark on this clone: Its antigen remains unknown.

The donors comprised healthy bone marrow donors. Amplification used 60 Vbeta primers and 13 Jbeta primers. The protocol was immunoSEQ multiplex PCR, while the TCRdb copy is restricted to in-frame clones and leaves out a portion. The table has over 150,000 clones, roughly 88% seen once; the top ten hold 0.95% to 1.5%. Germline V gene sequence: CDR1 LNHDA, CDR2 SQIVND (reference sequence). V trimming: 6 bases; J trimming: 2 bases; junction bases outside the gene matches: 7. The CDR3 is 15 amino acids. This clonotype was obtained from a boy aged 2 to 10 in good health and CMV-seronegative. V and J are TRBV19 and TRBJ2-7, with TRBD2 identical over 10 bases. What was sequenced was PBMCs. The CDR3 nucleotides are TGTGCCAGTAGGGAAGCTAGCGGGAGCCCCTACGAGCAGTACTTC. Encoded protein: CASREASGSPYEQYF.